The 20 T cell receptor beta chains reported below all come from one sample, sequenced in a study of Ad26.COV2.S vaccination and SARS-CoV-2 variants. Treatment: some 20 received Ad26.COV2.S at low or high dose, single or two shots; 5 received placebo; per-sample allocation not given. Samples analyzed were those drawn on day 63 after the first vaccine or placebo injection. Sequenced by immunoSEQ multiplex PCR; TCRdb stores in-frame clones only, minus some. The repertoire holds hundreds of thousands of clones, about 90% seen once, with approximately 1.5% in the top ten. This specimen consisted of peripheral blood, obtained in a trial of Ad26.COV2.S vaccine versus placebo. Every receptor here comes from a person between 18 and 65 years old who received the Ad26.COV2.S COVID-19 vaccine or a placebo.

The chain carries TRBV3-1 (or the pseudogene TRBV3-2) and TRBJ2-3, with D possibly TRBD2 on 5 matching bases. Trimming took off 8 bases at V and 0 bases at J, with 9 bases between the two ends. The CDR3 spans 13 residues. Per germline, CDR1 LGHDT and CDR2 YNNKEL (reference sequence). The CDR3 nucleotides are TGTGCCAGCCGGGGTACTAGCACAGATACGCAGTATTTT. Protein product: CASRGTSTDTQYF.

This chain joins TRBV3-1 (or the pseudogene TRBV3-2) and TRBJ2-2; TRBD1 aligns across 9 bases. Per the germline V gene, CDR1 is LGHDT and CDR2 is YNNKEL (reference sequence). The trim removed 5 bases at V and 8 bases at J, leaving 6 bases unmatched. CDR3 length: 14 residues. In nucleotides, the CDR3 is TGTGCCAGCAGCGAAGGACAGGGGTGGGGGGAGCTGTTTTTT. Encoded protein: CASSEGQGWGELFF.

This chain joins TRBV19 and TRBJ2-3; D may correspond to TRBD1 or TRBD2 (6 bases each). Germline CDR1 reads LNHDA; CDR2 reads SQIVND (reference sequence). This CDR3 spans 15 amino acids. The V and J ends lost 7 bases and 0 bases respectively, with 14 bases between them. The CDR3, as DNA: TGTGCCAGTAAGAAAGGGGGGCTCAGCACAGATACGCAGTATTTT. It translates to CASKKGGLSTDTQYF.

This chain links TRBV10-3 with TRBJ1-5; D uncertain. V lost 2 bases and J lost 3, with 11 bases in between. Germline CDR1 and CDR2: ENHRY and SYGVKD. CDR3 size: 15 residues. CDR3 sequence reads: CAISEGIRDNQPQHF. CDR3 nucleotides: TGTGCCATCAGTGAGGGTATAAGGGACAATCAGCCCCAGCATTTT.

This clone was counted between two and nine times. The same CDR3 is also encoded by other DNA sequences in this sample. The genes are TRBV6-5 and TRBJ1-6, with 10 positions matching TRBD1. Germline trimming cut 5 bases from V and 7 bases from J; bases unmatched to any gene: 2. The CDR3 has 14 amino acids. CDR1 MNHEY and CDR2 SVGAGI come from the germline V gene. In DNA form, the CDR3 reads TGTGCCAGCAGTCGGGACAGGGGAAATTCACCCCTCCACTTT. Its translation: CASSRDRGNSPLHF.

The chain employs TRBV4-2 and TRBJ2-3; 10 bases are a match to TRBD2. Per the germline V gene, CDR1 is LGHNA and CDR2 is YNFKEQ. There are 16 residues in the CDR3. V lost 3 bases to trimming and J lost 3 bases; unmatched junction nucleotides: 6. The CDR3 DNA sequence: TGTGCCAGCAGCCATCAGCGGGGGGGAACGACAGATACGCAGTATTTT. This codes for CASSHQRGGTTDTQYF.

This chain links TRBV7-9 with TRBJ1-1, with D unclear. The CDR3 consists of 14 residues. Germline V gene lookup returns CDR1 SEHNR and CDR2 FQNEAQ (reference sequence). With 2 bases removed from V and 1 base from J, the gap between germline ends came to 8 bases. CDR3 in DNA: TGTGCCAGCAGCTTAAGACACGCGAACACTGAAGCTTTCTTT. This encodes CASSLRHANTEAFF.

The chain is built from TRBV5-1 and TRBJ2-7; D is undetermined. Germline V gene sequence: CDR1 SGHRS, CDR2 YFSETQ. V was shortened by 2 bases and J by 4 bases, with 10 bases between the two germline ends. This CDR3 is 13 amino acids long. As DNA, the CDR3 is TGCGCCAGCAGCTTTTCTTCTGGTTACGAGCAGTACTTC. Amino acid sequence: CASSFSSGYEQYF.

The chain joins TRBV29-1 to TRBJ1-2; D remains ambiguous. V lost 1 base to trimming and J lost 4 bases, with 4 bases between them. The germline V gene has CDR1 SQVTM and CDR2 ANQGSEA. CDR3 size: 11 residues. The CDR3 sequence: CSVEGVYGYTF. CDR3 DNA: TGCAGCGTTGAAGGCGTCTATGGCTACACCTTC.

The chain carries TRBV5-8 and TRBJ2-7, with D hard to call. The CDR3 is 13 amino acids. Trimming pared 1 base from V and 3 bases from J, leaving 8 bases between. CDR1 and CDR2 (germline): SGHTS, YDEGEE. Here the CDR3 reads CASSLSRRYEQYF. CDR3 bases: TGTGCCAGCAGCTTGTCTCGACGCTACGAGCAGTACTTC.

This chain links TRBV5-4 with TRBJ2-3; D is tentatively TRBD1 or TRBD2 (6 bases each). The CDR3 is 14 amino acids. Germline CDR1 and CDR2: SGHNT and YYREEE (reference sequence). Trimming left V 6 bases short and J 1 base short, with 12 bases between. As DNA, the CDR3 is TGTGCCAGCAACGGAGGGGGAGGCACAGATACGCAGTATTTT. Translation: CASNGGGGTDTQYF.

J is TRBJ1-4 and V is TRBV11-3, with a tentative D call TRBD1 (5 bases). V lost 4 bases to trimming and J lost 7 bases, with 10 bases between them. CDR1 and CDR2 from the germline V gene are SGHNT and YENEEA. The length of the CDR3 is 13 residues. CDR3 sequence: CASSSSGGEKLFF. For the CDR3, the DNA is TGTGCCAGCAGCTCCAGTGGGGGTGAAAAACTGTTTTTT.

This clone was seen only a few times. The CDR3 region is CSASSRGRETQYF. The CDR3 nucleotides read TGCAGTGCTAGTTCGCGGGGGCGGGAGACCCAGTACTTC. The rearrangement links TRBV20-1 to TRBJ2-5, with D possibly matching TRBD2 (7 bases). The germline V and J ends were trimmed by 3 bases and 5 bases, with 13 bases remaining between them. Germline V gives CDR1 DFQATT, CDR2 SNEGSKA (reference sequence). The CDR3 has 13 residues.

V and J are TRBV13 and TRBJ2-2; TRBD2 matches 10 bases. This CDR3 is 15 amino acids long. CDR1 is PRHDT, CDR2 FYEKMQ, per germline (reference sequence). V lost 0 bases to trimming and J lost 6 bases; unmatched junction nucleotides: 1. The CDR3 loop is CASSLGAGGPGELFF. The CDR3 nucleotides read TGTGCCAGCAGCTTAGGAGCGGGGGGGCCCGGGGAGCTGTTTTTT.

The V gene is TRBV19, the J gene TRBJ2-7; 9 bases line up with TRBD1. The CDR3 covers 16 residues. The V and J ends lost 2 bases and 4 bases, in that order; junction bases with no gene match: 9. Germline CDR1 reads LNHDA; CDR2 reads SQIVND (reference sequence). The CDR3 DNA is TGTGCCAGTAGTATAAAGGGTGGACAGGGGTTGTACGAGCAGTACTTC. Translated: CASSIKGGQGLYEQYF.

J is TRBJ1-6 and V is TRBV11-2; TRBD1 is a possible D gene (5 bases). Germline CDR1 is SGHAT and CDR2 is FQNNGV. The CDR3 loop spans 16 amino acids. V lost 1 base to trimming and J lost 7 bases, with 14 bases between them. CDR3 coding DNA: TGTGCCAGCAGCTTAGTGGGAGGCAGGGACAATTCACCCCTCCACTTT. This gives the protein CASSLVGGRDNSPLHF.

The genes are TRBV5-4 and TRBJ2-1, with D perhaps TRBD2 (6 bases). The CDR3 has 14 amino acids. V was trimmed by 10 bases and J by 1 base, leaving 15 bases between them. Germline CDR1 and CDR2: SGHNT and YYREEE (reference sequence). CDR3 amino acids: CASTPSGSYNEQFF. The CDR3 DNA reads TGTGCCTCCACCCCCAGCGGGTCCTACAATGAGCAGTTCTTC. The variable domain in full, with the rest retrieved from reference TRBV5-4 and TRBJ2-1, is ETGVTQSPTHLIKTRGQQVTLRCSSQSGHNTVSWYQQALGQGPQFIFQYYREEENGRGNFPPRFSGLQFPNYSSELNVNALELDDSALYLCASTPSGSYNEQFFGPGTRLTVL.

This chain's CDR3 is CASSYDRVKPPNSEQFF. The CDR3 DNA reads TGTGCCAGCAGTTACGACAGGGTTAAACCCCCAAACAGTGAGCAGTTCTTC. The rearrangement links TRBV5-4 to TRBJ2-1; the match to TRBD1 covers 7 bases. CDR3 length equals 17 residues. Per the germline V gene, CDR1 is SGHNT and CDR2 is YYREEE (reference sequence). Trimming cost V 5 bases and J 9 bases; bases outside gene matches: 20. The full variable domain, with the rest looked up from reference TRBV5-4 and TRBJ2-1, is ETGVTQSPTHLIKTRGQQVTLRCSSQSGHNTVSWYQQALGQGPQFIFQYYREEENGRGNFPPRFSGLQFPNYSSELNVNALELDDSALYLCASSYDRVKPPNSEQFFGPGTRLTVL.

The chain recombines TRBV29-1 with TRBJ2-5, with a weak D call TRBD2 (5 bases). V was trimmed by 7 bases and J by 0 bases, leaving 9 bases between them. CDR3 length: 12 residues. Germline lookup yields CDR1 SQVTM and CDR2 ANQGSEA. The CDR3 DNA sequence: TGCAGCGCCAGAGGGTACCAAGAGACCCAGTACTTC. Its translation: CSARGYQETQYF.

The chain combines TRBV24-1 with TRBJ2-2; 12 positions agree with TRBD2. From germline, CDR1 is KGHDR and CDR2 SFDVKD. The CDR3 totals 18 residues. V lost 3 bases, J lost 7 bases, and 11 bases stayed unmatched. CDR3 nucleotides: TGTGCCACCAGTGATGCGGCTAGCGGGAGGGCCACGAACGGGGAGCTGTTTTTT. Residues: CATSDAASGRATNGELFF.